Below are 11 T cell receptor beta chains sequenced from a single sample in a study of blood T cell repertoires in COVID-19. Clones were sequenced by immunoSEQ multiplex PCR, and TCRdb holds only the in-frame ones, with some missing. The table shows 55,000 to 70,000 clones, with 79% occurring only once. The sample comprised peripheral blood. The receptors shown here come from a man aged 60 to 69 with acute or convalescent COVID-19.

The chain joins TRBV5-1 to TRBJ2-5; 9 nucleotides line up with TRBD1. Germline V gene lookup returns CDR1 SGHRS and CDR2 YFSETQ. V lost 4 bases, J lost 4 bases, and 17 bases stayed unmatched. The CDR3 runs to 18 residues. The CDR3: CASSPGTGLGSRGETQYF. Written as DNA, the CDR3 is TGCGCCAGCAGCCCCGGGACAGGGTTAGGGTCTAGGGGAGAGACCCAGTACTTC.

This chain joins TRBV19 and TRBJ1-6, with 8 positions matching TRBD1. The V and J ends lost 3 bases and 14 bases, in that order; junction bases with no gene match: 9. CDR3 length equals 14 residues. Germline V gene lookup returns CDR1 LNHDA and CDR2 SQIVND (reference sequence). CDR3 region: CASSIGSGGSSLHF. The CDR3 nucleotides are TGTGCCAGTAGTATTGGGTCAGGGGGCTCGTCCCTCCACTTT.

The chain recombines TRBV30 with TRBJ1-6; D is possibly TRBD1 (5 bases). This CDR3 contains 16 residues. Trimming left V 5 bases short and J 7 bases short, with 21 bases between. Germline lookup yields CDR1 GTSNPN and CDR2 SVGIG (reference sequence). CDR3: CAWAYRDSWGNSPLHF. DNA of the CDR3: TGTGCCTGGGCTTACCGGGACTCATGGGGGAATTCACCCCTCCACTTT.

The V gene is TRBV6-5, the J gene TRBJ1-2; a possible D gene is TRBD1 (5 bases). CDR1 MNHEY and CDR2 SVGAGI come from the germline V gene. V was clipped by 8 bases and J by 4 bases, with 20 bases between them. CDR3 length: 15 residues. Here the CDR3 reads CASRAAGPGRYGYTF. CDR3 DNA sequence: TGTGCCAGCCGGGCCGCGGGACCCGGCCGCTATGGCTACACCTTC.

This clone has just a few counts. The sample carries other DNA sequences with the same CDR3. The chain employs TRBV6-6 and TRBJ1-2; a possible D gene is TRBD1 (6 bases). The germline V gene has CDR1 MNHNY and CDR2 SVGAGI (reference sequence). Between the trimmed V and J ends, which lost 4 bases and 5 bases, there was a span of 11 bases. This CDR3 has 13 residues. In DNA, the CDR3 is TGTGCCAGCAGTTCCGACAGGCCTTATGGCTACACCTTC. Its protein product is CASSSDRPYGYTF.

The chain joins TRBV4-1 to TRBJ2-3, with 11 bases that match TRBD2. The junction had 2 bases not matched to a gene; V was cut back by 1 base and J by 5 bases. CDR3 length equals 15 residues. The V gene's germline CDR1 is MGHRA and CDR2 YSYEKL. This CDR3 is CASSQGGLAEDTQYF. The DNA for the CDR3 is TGCGCCAGCAGCCAAGGGGGACTAGCGGAAGATACGCAGTATTTT.

The chain has TRBV5-8 and TRBJ1-2; D gene unclear. Germline V lookup: CDR1 SGHTS, CDR2 YDEGEE. The V end was cut by 2 bases, the J end by 3 bases, with 5 bases between. CDR3 length equals 12 residues. The DNA of the CDR3 is TGTGCCAGCAGCTTCGGTTACTATGGCTACACCTTC. This translates into CASSFGYYGYTF.

The genes are TRBV18 and TRBJ1-1, with 9 bases that match TRBD1. The V gene end was trimmed by 5 bases and the J gene end by 4 bases; junction bases not matched to a gene: 11. CDR3 length: 16 amino acids. Germline V CDR1 and CDR2: KGHSH, LQKENI. The CDR3 spells CASSVSQGAGGTEAFF. The CDR3 DNA follows: TGTGCCAGCTCAGTCTCACAGGGGGCAGGAGGCACTGAAGCTTTCTTT.

The chain has TRBV19 and TRBJ1-5, with a tentative D call TRBD1 (5 bases). Trimming stripped 7 bases from V and 2 bases from J, with 18 bases between. CDR3 length: 16 amino acids. Germline V gene sequence: CDR1 LNHDA, CDR2 SQIVND (reference sequence). CDR3: CASTPGGLGGNQPQHF. CDR3 nucleotides: TGTGCCAGTACTCCCGGGGGTTTGGGAGGCAATCAGCCCCAGCATTTT.

The chain links TRBV28 to TRBJ2-7; TRBD2 might be the D (5 bases). Germline V CDR1 and CDR2: MDHEN, SYDVKM. The CDR3 consists of 13 residues. V gave up 5 bases and J gave up 2 bases, with 10 bases separating them. The CDR3 region is CASSEGFPYEQYF. The CDR3 DNA is TGTGCCAGCAGTGAGGGATTTCCCTACGAGCAGTACTTC.

This clone was recorded only once. The CDR3 here is CASSEGGGEGNQPQHF. CDR3 DNA: TGTGCCAGCAGTGAAGGTGGAGGGGAGGGCAATCAGCCCCAGCATTTT. The chain combines TRBV6-1 with TRBJ1-5; possibly TRBD1 for D (5 bases). Between the trimmed V and J ends, which lost 1 base and 2 bases, there was a span of 12 bases. From germline, CDR1 is MNHNS and CDR2 SASEGT. The CDR3 runs 16 residues.